A single sample is the source of the 6 T cell receptor beta chains below, sequenced in a study of identical twins. TCRdb re-called the 5' RACE reads with MiXCR, one entry per CDR3 protein. The sample has around 1.7 million distinct CDR3 sequences, 32% seen once. Specimen: cord blood. Receptors originate from a newborn girl in good health.

The chain couples TRBV12-3 or TRBV12-4 to TRBJ2-4, with TRBD1 identical over 10 bases. The DNA end is more similar to TRBJ2-7, so the J call may be wrong. This CDR3 region has 15 residues. The chain's CDR3 is CACSSRDRGNYEQYF. In DNA form, the CDR3 reads TGTGCCTGCTCCTCCCGGGACAGGGGTAACTACGAGCAGTACTTC.

This chain uses TRBV4-1 with TRBJ2-3, with a tentative D call TRBD2 (5 bases). V was cut by 0 bases and J by 1 base, with 11 bases left in between. CDR1 and CDR2 from the germline V gene are MGHRA and YSYEKL. The CDR3 is 16 amino acids. The CDR3 region is CASSQEWLEGTDTQYF. The CDR3 DNA reads TGCGCCAGCAGCCAAGAGTGGTTGGAGGGCACAGATACGCAGTATTTT.

This chain connects TRBV12-3 or TRBV12-4 to TRBJ2-1; D is undetermined. The CDR3 is 12 residues long. Deletions cut 6 bases from V and 9 bases from J, with 12 bases between. The CDR3 sequence is CASSPRFSEQFF. The CDR3, as DNA: TGTGCCAGCAGCCCCCGCTTTAGTGAGCAGTTCTTC.

This clonotype was seen just once. The J gene is TRBJ2-7, the V gene TRBV12-3 or TRBV12-4; D gene uncertain. Trimming took 8 bases from V and 6 from J, leaving 23 bases between them. The CDR3 has 15 residues. In DNA, the CDR3 is TGTGCCAGCGGTCCCCTGGGTCTGGGCAGTGGCGAGCAGTACTTC. As protein: CASGPLGLGSGEQYF.

This clonotype has more than one count but fewer than ten. The chain combines TRBV12-3 or TRBV12-4 with TRBJ1-4; D ambiguous. The CDR3 length is 12 residues. V lost 3 bases and J lost 8, with 7 bases in between. CDR3 DNA sequence: TGTGCCAGCAGTTTTGACGGGGAAAAACTGTTTTTT. Amino acids: CASSFDGEKLFF.

This clonotype was found a few times. The germline gene is not matched at one end of the junction; a read error may be the cause. The J gene is TRBJ2-5, the V gene TRBV15, with 12 nucleotides matching TRBD2. Gene TRBJ2-7 matches the end of the DNA better, so the J call may be wrong. CDR1 is LNHNV, CDR2 YYDKDF, per germline (reference sequence). The length of the CDR3 is 16 residues. CDR3 protein: CASSRDPSGGASEQYF. In nucleotides, the CDR3 is TGTGCCTCCAGCAGAGACCCTAGCGGGGGGGCATCCGAGCAGTACTTC.